This T cell receptor beta chain stems from a study of T cells in Graves' hyperthyroidism and ophthalmopathy. Per germline, CDR1 DFQATT and CDR2 SNEGSKA (reference sequence). This CDR3 has 13 amino acids. The V and J ends lost 6 bases and 2 bases respectively, with 11 bases between them. Study-level findings and limits: Blood samples included most of the expanded thyroid clonotypes exceeding 0.001.

With regard to this clonotype: Antigen: not known.

Amplification yielded TCR beta CDR3 regions, with RNA transcripts as the source. The TCR CDR3 was amplified in a first-round RT-PCR using the HTBI primer set. TCRdb re-derived calls from the multiplex PCR reads in MiXCR, one entry per CDR3 protein. This table has roughly 420,000 distinct CDR3 sequences, roughly 15% appearing once. This receptor was taken from a woman aged 18-29 years with Graves' hyperthyroidism. The sample consisted of blood. The V gene is TRBV20-1, the J gene TRBJ2-1, with D perhaps matching TRBD2 (5 bases). CDR3 bases: TGCAGTGCCCGGGGTTTGGCCTACAATGAGCAGTTCTTC. Translating it yields CSARGLAYNEQFF.